This T cell receptor (beta chain) was retrieved from a study of identical twins. Via MiXCR, TCRdb re-called the 5' RACE reads, giving one row per CDR3 protein. The table has some 710,000 distinct CDR3 sequences, roughly 6.2% seen once. Whole-study results and caveats: When twins shared out-of-frame alpha sequences, those sequences had excess low generation probability. Abundant cord blood beta clonotypes carried fewer insertions; memory repertoires showed none.

As for this clonotype: Its antigen is currently unknown.

The V and J ends lost 0 bases and 2 bases respectively, with 9 bases between them. CDR1 and CDR2 (germline): DFQATT, SNEGSKA (reference sequence). CDR3 length: 14 residues. This TCR derives from a man in his late teens or twenties in good health. What was sequenced was naive T cells sorted from blood. V is TRBV20-1 and J is TRBJ2-3; D ambiguous. The CDR3 DNA reads TGCAGTGCTAGAGATGGGCTGAACACAGATACGCAGTATTTT. Translated: CSARDGLNTDTQYF.